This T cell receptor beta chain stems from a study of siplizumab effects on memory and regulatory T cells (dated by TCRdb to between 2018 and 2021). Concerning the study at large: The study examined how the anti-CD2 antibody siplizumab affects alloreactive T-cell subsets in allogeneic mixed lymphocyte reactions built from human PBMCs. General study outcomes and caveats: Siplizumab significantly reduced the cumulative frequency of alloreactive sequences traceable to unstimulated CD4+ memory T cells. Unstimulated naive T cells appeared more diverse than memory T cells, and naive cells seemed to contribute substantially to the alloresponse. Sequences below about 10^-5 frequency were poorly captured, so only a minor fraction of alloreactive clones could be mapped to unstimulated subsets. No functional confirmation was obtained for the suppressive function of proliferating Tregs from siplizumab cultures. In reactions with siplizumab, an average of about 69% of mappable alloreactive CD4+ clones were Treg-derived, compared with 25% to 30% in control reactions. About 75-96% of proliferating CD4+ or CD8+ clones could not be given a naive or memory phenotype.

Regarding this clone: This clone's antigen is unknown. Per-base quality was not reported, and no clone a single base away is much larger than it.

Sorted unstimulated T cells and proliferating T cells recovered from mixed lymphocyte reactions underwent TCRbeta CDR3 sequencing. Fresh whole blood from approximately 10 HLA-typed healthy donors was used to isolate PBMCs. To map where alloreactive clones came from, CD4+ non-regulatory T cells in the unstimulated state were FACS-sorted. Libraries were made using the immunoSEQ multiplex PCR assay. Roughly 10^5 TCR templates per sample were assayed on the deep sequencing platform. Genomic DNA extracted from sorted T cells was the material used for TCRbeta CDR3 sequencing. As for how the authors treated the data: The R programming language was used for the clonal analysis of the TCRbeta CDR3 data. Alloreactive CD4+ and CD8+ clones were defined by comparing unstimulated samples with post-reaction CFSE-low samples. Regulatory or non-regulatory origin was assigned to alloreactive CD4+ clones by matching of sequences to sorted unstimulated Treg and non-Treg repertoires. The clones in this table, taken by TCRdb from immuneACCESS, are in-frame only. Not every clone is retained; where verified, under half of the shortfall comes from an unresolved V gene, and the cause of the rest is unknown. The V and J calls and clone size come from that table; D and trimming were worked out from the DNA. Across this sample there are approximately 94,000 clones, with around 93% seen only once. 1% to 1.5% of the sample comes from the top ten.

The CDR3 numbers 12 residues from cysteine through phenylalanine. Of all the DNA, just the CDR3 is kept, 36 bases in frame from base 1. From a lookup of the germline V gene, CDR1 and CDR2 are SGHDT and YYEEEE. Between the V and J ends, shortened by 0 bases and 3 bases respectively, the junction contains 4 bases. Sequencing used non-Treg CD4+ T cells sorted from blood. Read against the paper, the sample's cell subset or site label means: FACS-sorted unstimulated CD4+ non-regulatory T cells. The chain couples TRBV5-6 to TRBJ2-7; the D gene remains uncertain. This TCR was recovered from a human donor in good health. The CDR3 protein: CASSLASYEQYF. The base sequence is TGTGCCAGCAGCTTGGCAAGCTACGAGCAGTACTTC.